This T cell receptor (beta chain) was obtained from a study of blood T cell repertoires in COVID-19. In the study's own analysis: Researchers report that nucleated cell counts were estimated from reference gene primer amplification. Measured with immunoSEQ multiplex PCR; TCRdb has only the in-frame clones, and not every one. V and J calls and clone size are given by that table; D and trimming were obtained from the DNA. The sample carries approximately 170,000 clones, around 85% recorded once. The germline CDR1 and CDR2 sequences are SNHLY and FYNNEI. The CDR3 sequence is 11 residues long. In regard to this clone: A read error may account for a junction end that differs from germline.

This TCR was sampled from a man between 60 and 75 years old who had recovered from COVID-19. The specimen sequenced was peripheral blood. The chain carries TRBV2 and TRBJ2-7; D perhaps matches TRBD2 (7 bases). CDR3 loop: CDSIGGREQYF. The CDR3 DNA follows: TGTGACAGCATCGGGGGGCGAGAGCAGTACTTC. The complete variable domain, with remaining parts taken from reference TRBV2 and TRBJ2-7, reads EPEVTQTPSHQVTQMGQEVILRCVPISNHLYFYWYRQILGQKVEFLVSFYNNEISEKSEIFDDQFSVERPDGSNFTLKIRSTKLEDSAMYFCDSIGGREQYFGPGTRLTVT.